This TCR beta chain was recorded in a study of OX40 agonist ivuxolimab in advanced cancers. The protocol was immunoSEQ multiplex PCR, while the TCRdb copy is restricted to in-frame clones and leaves out a portion. The data show tens of thousands of clones, less than 95% seen once. This clone has a handful of counts. Germline CDR1 MNHNS, CDR2 SASEGT. This CDR3 spans 14 amino acids. The V segment lost 6 bases and the J segment 11 bases; nucleotides outside the gene matches: 12. Patients who had autoimmune disease history or got systemic immunosuppression were left out. This material consisted of CD4+ or CD8+ T cells sorted from blood, taken in a trial of the OX40 agonist ivuxolimab. This receptor was taken from an adult with an advanced solid tumor such as melanoma, head and neck, liver or kidney cancer. The chain uses TRBV6-1 and TRBJ2-1, with TRBD2 identical over 8 bases. The CDR3 DNA reads TGTGCCAGCAGAGGAGCGGGGGCTACAATGAAGCAGTTCTTC. Protein sequence: CASRGAGATMKQFF.